This T cell receptor (beta chain) was identified in a study of T cell changes during pregnancy in multiple sclerosis. In this sample, this clone turned up a few times. Here immunoSEQ multiplex PCR was the method, and the copy in TCRdb shows in-frame clones only, minus some. The sample includes around 56,000 clones, over 75% of them seen just once. The specimen comprised peripheral blood, sampled in the first trimester of pregnancy. The receptor was derived from a female donor in good health, enrolled as a control in a pregnancy study.

The CDR3 loop is CASSSRESNYGYTF. CDR3 nucleotides: TGTGCCAGCAGCTCCAGGGAATCCAACTATGGCTACACCTTC. The rearrangement links TRBV5-4 to TRBJ1-2; TRBD1 is a possible D gene (5 bases). The ends were cut back, 3 bases at V and 2 bases at J, with 11 bases in the middle. This CDR3 spans 14 amino acids. The V gene's germline CDR1 is SGHNT and CDR2 YYREEE (reference sequence). The whole variable domain, remainder taken from reference TRBV5-4 and TRBJ1-2, is ETGVTQSPTHLIKTRGQQVTLRCSSQSGHNTVSWYQQALGQGPQFIFQYYREEENGRGNFPPRFSGLQFPNYSSELNVNALELDDSALYLCASSSRESNYGYTFGSGTRLTVV.